This T cell receptor beta chain comes out of a study of CD8+ T cells in alopecia areata. Reverse transcribed after extraction, RNA yielded cDNA as the sequencing template. Assay used: immunoSEQ multiplex PCR; TCRdb lists only in-frame clones, some missing. The repertoire consists of roughly 97,000 clones, with 41% occurring once and the leading ten covering approximately 1.5%. This clone was seen a handful of times. V dropped 5 bases and J dropped 0 bases, with 11 bases sitting between them. CDR3 length: 14 residues. Germline values: CDR1 SGHTA, CDR2 FQGTGA. The sequenced sample was CD4+ T cells sorted from blood. The sequence was obtained from a human donor with alopecia areata. The rearrangement uses TRBV7-3 and TRBJ2-7; D gene ambiguous. The CDR3 DNA follows: TGTGCCAGCAGCCCGGATAAATTCTCCTACGAGCAGTACTTC. Its protein product is CASSPDKFSYEQYF.